This T cell receptor beta chain derives from a study of blood T cell repertoires in COVID-19. Turning to the study itself: Acute and convalescent COVID-19 samples came from the United States, Italy and Spain.

This table comes from immunoSEQ multiplex PCR, and its TCRdb copy is limited to in-frame clones, with some not included. This sample carries roughly 100,000 clones, around 92% of them seen once, and the ten largest clones take about 3.5%. The CDR3 totals 16 residues. The germline gives CDR1 LNHDA, CDR2 SQIVND (reference sequence). Deletions cut 7 bases from V and 4 bases from J, with 20 bases between. This TCR came from a woman aged 60-75 years with acute or convalescent COVID-19. The gene calls are TRBV19 and TRBJ1-3; D uncertain. The sequencing sample was made of peripheral blood. CDR3 region: CASNDELGIRGNTIYF. The CDR3 coding sequence is TGTGCCAGTAACGACGAACTAGGGATCCGGGGAAACACCATATATTTT. Together with reference TRBV19 and TRBJ1-3, the CDR3 gives the full variable domain: DGGITQSPKYLFRKEGQNVTLSCEQNLNHDAMYWYRQDPGQGLRLIYYSQIVNDFQKGDIAEGYSVSREKKESFPLTVTSAQKNPTAFYLCASNDELGIRGNTIYFGEGSWLTVV.